This note documents a single T cell receptor beta chain sequence. Additional DNA sequences in this sample encode the identical CDR3. Using immunoSEQ multiplex PCR, the repertoire was profiled, and TCRdb retains in-frame clones only, with some absent. The table has about 370,000 clones, about 90% seen once. Enrolment of Seattle patients took place during active infection, and they were followed longitudinally. The sample comes from a study of blood T cell repertoires in COVID-19. Study at large: Acute and convalescent COVID-19 samples came from the United States, Italy and Spain.

Per germline, CDR1 SGDLS and CDR2 YYNGEE. This CDR3 is 14 amino acids long. The V end lost 2 bases, the J end lost 2 bases, and 9 bases lay between the germline ends. J is TRBJ2-3 and V is TRBV9, with no clear D. The sequence came from a young woman with COVID-19, enrolled during active disease. The sequencing sample was made of peripheral blood. CDR3 nucleotide sequence: TGTGCCAGCAGCGTGGATAGCTCCACAGATACGCAGTATTTT. Translating gives CASSVDSSTDTQYF.